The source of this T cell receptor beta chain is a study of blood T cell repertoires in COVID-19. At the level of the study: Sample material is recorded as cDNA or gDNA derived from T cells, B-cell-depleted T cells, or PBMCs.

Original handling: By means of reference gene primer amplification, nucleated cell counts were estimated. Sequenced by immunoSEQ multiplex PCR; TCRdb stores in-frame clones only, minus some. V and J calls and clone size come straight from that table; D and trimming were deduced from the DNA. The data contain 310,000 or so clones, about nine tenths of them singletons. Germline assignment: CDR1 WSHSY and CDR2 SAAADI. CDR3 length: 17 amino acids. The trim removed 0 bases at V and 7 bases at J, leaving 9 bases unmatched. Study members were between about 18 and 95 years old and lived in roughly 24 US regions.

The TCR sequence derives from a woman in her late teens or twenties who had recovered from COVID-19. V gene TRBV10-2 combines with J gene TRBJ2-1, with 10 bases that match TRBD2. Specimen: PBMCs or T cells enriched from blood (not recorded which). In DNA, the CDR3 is TGCGCCAGCAGTGAGTCGAGGCTAGCGGGAGTCTTGAATGAGCAGTTCTTC. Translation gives CASSESRLAGVLNEQFF.